This T cell receptor beta chain was recorded in a study of PD-1 blockade in classical Hodgkin lymphoma. General study points: Patients excluded were those beginning nivolumab under 1 year after ASCT. Whoever responded completely had baseline diversity much like that seen in newly diagnosed patients. A reduction in baseline TCR diversity was reportedly seen in newly diagnosed patients relative to healthy donors.

With respect to this clone: Its specificity is unknown.

From germline, CDR1 is SNHLY and CDR2 FYNNEI. V gave up 9 bases and J gave up 4 bases; unmatched junction bases: 4. This CDR3 is 13 amino acids long. Relapse after autologous stem cell transplantation occurred in every patient, and brentuximab vedotin exposure varied. The protocol was immunoSEQ multiplex PCR, while the TCRdb copy is restricted to in-frame clones and leaves out a portion. The data show 65,000 to 95,000 clones, roughly nine tenths seen once. This sequence joins TRBV2 and TRBJ1-3; TRBD1 matches 9 bases. This TCR derives from a human donor with classical Hodgkin lymphoma. The sequences come from peripheral blood mononuclear cells (PBMCs), collected at baseline. CDR3 protein: CASKGQGGNTIYF. Written as DNA, the CDR3 is TGTGCCAGTAAGGGACAGGGAGGAAACACCATATATTTT.